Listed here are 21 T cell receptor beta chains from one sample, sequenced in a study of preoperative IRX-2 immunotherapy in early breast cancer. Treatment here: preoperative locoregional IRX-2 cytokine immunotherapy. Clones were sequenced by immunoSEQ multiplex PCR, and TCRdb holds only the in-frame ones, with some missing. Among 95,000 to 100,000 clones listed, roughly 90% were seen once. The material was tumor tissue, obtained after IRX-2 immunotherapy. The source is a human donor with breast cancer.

CDR3 residues: CASIERTASYQPQHF. CDR3 nucleotide sequence: TGTGCCAGCATCGAACGGACAGCCAGCTATCAGCCCCAGCATTTT. The rearrangement uses TRBV6-8 and TRBJ1-5, with D maybe TRBD1 (6 bases). The CDR3 length is 15 residues. CDR1 and CDR2 (germline): MNHGY, SAAAGT. V was shortened by 7 bases and J by 5 bases, with 18 bases between the two germline ends.

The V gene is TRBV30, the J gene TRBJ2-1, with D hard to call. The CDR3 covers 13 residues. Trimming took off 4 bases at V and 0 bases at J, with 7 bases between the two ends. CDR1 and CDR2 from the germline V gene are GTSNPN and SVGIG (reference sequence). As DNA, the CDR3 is TGTGCCTGGATCAGGAACTCCTACAATGAGCAGTTCTTC. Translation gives CAWIRNSYNEQFF.

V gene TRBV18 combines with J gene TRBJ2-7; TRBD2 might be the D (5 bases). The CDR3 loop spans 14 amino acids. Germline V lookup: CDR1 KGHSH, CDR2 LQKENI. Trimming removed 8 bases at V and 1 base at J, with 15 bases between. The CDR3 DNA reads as TGTGCCAGCACCACACCCTCGGGGTCCTACGAGCAGTACTTC. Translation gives CASTTPSGSYEQYF.

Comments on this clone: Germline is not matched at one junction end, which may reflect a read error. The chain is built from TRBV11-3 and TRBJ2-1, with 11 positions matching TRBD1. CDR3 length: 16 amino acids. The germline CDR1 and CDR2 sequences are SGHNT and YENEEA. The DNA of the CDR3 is TGTGCCAGCAGCCGGGGGAGGACAGGGGGCTACAGTGAGCAGTTCTTC. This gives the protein CASSRGRTGGYSEQFF. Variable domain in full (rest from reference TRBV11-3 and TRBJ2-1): EAGVVQSPRYKIIEKKQPVAFWCNPISGHNTLYWYLQNLGQGPELLIRYENEEAVDDSQLPKDRFSAERLKGVDSTLKIQPAELGDSAVYLCASSRGRTGGYSEQFFGPGTRLTVL.

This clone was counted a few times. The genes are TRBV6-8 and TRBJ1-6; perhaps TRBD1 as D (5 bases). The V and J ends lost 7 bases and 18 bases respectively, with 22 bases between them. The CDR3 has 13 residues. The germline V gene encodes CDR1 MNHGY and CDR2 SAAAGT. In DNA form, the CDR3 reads TGTGCCAGCACCCTCACGGGGCAGGGAGGGTACCACTTT. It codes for CASTLTGQGGYHF.

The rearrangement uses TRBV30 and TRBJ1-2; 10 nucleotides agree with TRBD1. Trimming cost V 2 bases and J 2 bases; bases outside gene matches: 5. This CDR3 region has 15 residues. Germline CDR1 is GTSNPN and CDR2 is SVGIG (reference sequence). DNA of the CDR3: TGTGCCTGGAGTTTAGGGACAGGGGCCAACTATGGCTACACCTTC. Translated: CAWSLGTGANYGYTF.

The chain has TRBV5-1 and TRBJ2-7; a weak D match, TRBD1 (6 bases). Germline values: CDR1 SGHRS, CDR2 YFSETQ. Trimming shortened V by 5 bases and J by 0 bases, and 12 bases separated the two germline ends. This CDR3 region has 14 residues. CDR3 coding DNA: TGCGCCAGCAGGACAGGTAGGAGCTCCTACGAGCAGTACTTC. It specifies CASRTGRSSYEQYF.

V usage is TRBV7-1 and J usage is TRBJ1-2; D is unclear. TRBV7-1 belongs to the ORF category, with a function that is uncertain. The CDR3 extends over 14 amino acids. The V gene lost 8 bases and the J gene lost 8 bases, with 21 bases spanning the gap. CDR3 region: CASGRSKEYLGYTF. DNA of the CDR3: TGTGCCAGCGGCCGCAGCAAGGAGTACTTGGGCTACACCTTC.

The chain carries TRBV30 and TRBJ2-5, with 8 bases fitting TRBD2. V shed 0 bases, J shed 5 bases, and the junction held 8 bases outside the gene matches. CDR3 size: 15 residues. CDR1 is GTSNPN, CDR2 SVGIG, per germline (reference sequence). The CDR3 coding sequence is TGTGCCTGGAGTGTTACCAGGACTAGCTGGGAGACCCAGTACTTC. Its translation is CAWSVTRTSWETQYF.

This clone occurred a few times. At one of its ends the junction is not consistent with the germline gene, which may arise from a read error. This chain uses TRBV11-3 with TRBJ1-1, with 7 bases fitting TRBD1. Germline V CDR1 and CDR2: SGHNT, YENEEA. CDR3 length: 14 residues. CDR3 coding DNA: TGTGCCAGCAGCGTAGACAGGGTGGACACTGAAGCTTTCTTT. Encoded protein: CASSVDRVDTEAFF.

The CDR3 bases are TGTGCCAGCAGTGAAGCGAAGGGACGAAACACCATATATTTT. It specifies CASSEAKGRNTIYF. The chain couples TRBV6-7 to TRBJ1-3; maybe TRBD1 (5 bases). TRBV6-7 is known as an ORF, though its function is uncertain. CDR3 size: 14 residues. The V and J ends lost 5 bases and 5 bases respectively, with 13 bases between them.

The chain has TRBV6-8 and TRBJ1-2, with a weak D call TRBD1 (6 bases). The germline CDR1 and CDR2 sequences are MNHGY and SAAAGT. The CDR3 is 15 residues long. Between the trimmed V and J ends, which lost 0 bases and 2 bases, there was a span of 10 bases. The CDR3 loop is CASSYSSRGNYGYTF. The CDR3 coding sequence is TGTGCCAGCAGTTACTCATCCAGGGGAAACTATGGCTACACCTTC.

The CDR3: CASSTGGSKPYEQYF. CDR3 sequence (DNA): TGTGCCAGCAGTACAGGCGGGAGTAAGCCCTACGAGCAGTACTTC. The rearrangement uses TRBV6-8 and TRBJ2-7, with 7 bases matching TRBD2. V shed 5 bases and J 2 bases; nucleotides not matched to a gene: 9. Germline V lookup: CDR1 MNHGY, CDR2 SAAAGT. CDR3 length: 15 residues.

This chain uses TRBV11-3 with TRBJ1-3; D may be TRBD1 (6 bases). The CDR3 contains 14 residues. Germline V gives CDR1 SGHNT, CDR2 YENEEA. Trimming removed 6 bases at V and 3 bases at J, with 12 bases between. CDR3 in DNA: TGTGCCAGCAGTGAACAGGGAAGTGGAAACACCATATATTTT. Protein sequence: CASSEQGSGNTIYF. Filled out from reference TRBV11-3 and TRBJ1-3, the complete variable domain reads EAGVVQSPRYKIIEKKQPVAFWCNPISGHNTLYWYLQNLGQGPELLIRYENEEAVDDSQLPKDRFSAERLKGVDSTLKIQPAELGDSAVYLCASSEQGSGNTIYFGEGSWLTVV.

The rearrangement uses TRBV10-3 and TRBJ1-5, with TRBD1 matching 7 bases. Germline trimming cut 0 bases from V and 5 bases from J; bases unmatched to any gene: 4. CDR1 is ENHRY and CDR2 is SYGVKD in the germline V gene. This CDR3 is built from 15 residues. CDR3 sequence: CAISESGQIDQPQHF. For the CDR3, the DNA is TGTGCCATCAGTGAGTCGGGACAGATCGATCAGCCCCAGCATTTT.

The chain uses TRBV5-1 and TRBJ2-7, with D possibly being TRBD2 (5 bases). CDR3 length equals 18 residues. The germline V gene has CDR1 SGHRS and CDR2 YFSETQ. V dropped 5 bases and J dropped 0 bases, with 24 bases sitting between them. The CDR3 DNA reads TGCGCCAGCAGACATCCCTCGGGTGGCGGGTTGAACTCCTACGAGCAGTACTTC. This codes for CASRHPSGGGLNSYEQYF.

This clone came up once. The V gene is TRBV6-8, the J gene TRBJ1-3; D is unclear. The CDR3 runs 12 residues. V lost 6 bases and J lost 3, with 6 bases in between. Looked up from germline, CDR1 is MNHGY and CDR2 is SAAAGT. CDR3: CASRRVGNTIYF. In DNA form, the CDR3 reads TGTGCCAGCAGGAGGGTTGGAAACACCATATATTTT.

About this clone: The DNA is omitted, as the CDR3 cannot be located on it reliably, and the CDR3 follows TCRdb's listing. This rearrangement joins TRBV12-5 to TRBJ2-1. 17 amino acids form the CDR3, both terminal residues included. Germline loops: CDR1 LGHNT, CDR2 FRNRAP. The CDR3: CASGLRTSGLRGNEQFF.

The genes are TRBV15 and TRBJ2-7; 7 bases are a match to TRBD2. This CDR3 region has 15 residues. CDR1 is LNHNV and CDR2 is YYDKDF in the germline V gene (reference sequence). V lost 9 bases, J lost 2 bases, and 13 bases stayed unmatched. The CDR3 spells CATGKRGVTTYEQYF. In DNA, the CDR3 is TGTGCCACAGGGAAGCGGGGTGTCACGACCTACGAGCAGTACTTC.

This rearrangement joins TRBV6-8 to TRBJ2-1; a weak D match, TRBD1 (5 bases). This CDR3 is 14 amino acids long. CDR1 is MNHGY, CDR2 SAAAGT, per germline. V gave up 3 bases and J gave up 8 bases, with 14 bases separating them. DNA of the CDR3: TGTGCCAGCAGTTATGGGGCCCCTCGGGATGAGCAGTTCTTC. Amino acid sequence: CASSYGAPRDEQFF.

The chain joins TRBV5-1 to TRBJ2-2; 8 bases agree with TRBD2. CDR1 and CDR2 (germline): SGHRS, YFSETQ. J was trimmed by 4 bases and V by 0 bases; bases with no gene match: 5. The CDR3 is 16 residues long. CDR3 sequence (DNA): TGCGCCAGCAGCTTGGTACCGGGGGGGATCACCGGGGAGCTGTTTTTT. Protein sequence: CASSLVPGGITGELFF.